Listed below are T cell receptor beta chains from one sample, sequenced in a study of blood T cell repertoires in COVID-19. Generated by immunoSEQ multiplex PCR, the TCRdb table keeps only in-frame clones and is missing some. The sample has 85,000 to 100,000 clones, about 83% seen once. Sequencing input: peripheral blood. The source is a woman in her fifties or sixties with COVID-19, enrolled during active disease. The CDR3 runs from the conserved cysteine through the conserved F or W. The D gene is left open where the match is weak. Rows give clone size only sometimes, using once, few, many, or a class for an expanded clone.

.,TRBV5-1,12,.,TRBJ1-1,TGCGCCAGCAGCTCTTCGAACACTGAAGCTTTCTTT,CASSSSNTEAFF
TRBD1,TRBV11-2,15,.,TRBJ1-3,TGTGCCAGCAGCTTAGGGACAGGGTCCGGAAACACCATATATTTT,CASSLGTGSGNTIYF
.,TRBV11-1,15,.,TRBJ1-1,TGTGCCAGCAGCTTCCGTGGACTGATGAACACTGAAGCTTTCTTT,CASSFRGLMNTEAFF
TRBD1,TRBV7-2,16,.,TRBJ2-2,TGTGCCAGCAGCTTAGGACAGGGGGTGGGCACCGGGGAGCTGTTTTTT,CASSLGQGVGTGELFF
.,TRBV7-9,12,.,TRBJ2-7,TGTGCCAGCAGTTTAACCCCAGGGAATCAGTACTTC,CASSLTPGNQYF
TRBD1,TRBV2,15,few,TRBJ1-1,TGTGCCAGCAGAACGATAACAACAGGGGACAATGAAGCTTTCTTT,CASRTITTGDNEAFF
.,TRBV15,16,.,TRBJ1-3,TGTGCCACCAGCAAGACAGGATCCAACTCTGGAAACACCATATATTTT,CATSKTGSNSGNTIYF
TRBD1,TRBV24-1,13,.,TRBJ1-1,TGTGCCACCGCGGACAGGGAGAACACTGAAGCTTTCTTT,CATADRENTEAFF
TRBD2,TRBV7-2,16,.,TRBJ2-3,TGTGCCAGCAGCTCGGGACTAGCGGGGGGCTCAGATACGCAGTATTTT,CASSSGLAGGSDTQYF
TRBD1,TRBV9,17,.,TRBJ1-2,TGTGCCAGCAGCGCCCCCTCGACAGGGCCATTTAACTATGGCTACACCTTC,CASSAPSTGPFNYGYTF
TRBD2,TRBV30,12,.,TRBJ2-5,TGTGCCTATAGCGGGGGGGGAGCCACCCAGTACTTC,CAYSGGGATQYF
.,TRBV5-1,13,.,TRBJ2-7,TGCGCCAGCAGCCCTGGACGGAGGGACGAGCAGTACTTC,CASSPGRRDEQYF
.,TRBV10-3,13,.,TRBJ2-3,TGTGCCATCAGAGCGGCGCGCGCAGATACGCAGTATTTT,CAIRAARADTQYF
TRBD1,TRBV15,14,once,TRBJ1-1,TGTGCCACCAGCAGATCGACAGGGGGCACTGAAGCTTTCTTT,CATSRSTGGTEAFF
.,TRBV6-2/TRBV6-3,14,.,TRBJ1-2,TGTGCCAGCAGTACCCGGGACACCGACTATGGCTACACCTTC,CASSTRDTDYGYTF
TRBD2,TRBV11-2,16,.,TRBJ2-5,TGTGCCAGCAGCTTTAGTAGGCGGGGGGTTCAAGAGACCCAGTACTTC,CASSFSRRGVQETQYF
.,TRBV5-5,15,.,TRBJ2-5,TGTGCCAGCAGCTTCGTCTTCAGTACTAAAGAGACCCAGTACTTC,CASSFVFSTKETQYF
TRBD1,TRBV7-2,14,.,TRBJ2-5,TGTGCCAGCAGCTTGGGACAGGCCCAAGAGACCCAGTACTTC,CASSLGQAQETQYF
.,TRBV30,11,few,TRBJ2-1,TGTGCCTGGAGTCCGTTTGATGAGCAGTTCTTC,CAWSPFDEQFF
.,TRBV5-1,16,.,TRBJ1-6,TGCGCCAGCAGCTCCGGACAGAGCTCCTATAATTCACCCCTCCACTTT,CASSSGQSSYNSPLHF
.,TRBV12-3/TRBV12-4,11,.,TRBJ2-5,TGTGCCAGCAGTACTCGTCGAGGACAGTACTTC,CASSTRRGQYF
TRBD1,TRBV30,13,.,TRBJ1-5,TGTGCCTGGAGTTCAGGGGGCGGACAGCCCCAGCATTTT,CAWSSGGGQPQHF
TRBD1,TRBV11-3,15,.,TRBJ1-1,TGTGCCAGCAGCTTAGGGGGGACAGGTTACACTGAAGCTTTCTTT,CASSLGGTGYTEAFF
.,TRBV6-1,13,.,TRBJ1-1,TGTGCCAGCAGTGACGGGGGTGAAACTGAAGCTTTCTTT,CASSDGGETEAFF
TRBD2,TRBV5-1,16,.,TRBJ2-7,TGCGCCAGCAGCTTGAGCGGGGGCCAGTATCTCTACGAGCAGTACTTC,CASSLSGGQYLYEQYF
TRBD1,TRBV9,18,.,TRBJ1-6,TGTGCCAGCAGCGTAGCCCTTGGGGGGACAGGGGGCAATTCACCCCTCCACTTT,CASSVALGGTGGNSPLHF
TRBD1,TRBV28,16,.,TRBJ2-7,TGTGCCAGCAGCCCCACACCGGGACAGGGGTTAGACGAGCAGTACTTC,CASSPTPGQGLDEQYF